A selection of T cell receptor beta chains follows, all from one sample in a study of PD-1 blockade in classical Hodgkin lymphoma. Some clones are missing from TCRdb's copy, which holds only in-frame ones; the method was immunoSEQ multiplex PCR. The sample holds 20,000 to 25,000 clones; 70% to 85% are singletons and the top ten take 15% to 20%. Sequencing was performed on peripheral blood mononuclear cells (PBMCs), taken before the fourth cycle of nivolumab. These receptors originate from a human donor with classical Hodgkin lymphoma. Each CDR3 is given with its conserved first and last residue. The D gene is left open where the match is weak. Expanded clones get a size class; other rows say once, few or many, or leave the size out.

cdr3_aa cdr3_nt j_call clone_size d_call v_call
CASSRTGSGNQPQHF TGTGCCAGTAGTAGAACAGGGTCGGGCAATCAGCCCCAGCATTTT TRBJ1-5 NA NA TRBV19
CATSGQTGNTIYF TGTGCCACCAGCGGACAGACTGGAAACACCATATATTTT TRBJ1-3 NA NA TRBV15
CASSPLGGDQPQHF TGTGCCAGCTCACCACTGGGGGGGGATCAGCCCCAGCATTTT TRBJ1-5 NA NA TRBV18
CASSLRSTDTQYF TGCGCCAGCAGCTTGCGAAGCACAGATACGCAGTATTTT TRBJ2-3 NA NA TRBV5-1
CASSWYSGGTVTQYF TGTGCCAGCAGTTGGTATAGCGGGGGGACCGTTACGCAGTATTTT TRBJ2-3 few TRBD2 TRBV6-5
CASSPGGYEQYF TGTGCCAGTAGTCCAGGGGGCTACGAGCAGTACTTC TRBJ2-7 NA TRBD1 TRBV19
CASTIEGTSAINEQFF TGTGCCAGCACCATAGAAGGGACTAGCGCGATCAATGAGCAGTTCTTC TRBJ2-1 NA TRBD2 TRBV7-8
CASSLAYLAGGYNEQFF TGTGCCAGCAGCTTAGCCTATCTAGCGGGAGGTTACAATGAGCAGTTCTTC TRBJ2-1 NA TRBD2 TRBV7-9
CASSDRVWNQPQHF TGTGCCAGCAGTGATAGGGTCTGGAATCAGCCCCAGCATTTT TRBJ1-5 NA NA TRBV2
CASGGEWAYEQYF TGTGCCAGCGGGGGGGAATGGGCCTACGAGCAGTACTTC TRBJ2-7 NA TRBD2 TRBV6-5
CASSPWEAGANVLTF TGTGCCAGTAGCCCCTGGGAGGCTGGGGCCAACGTCCTGACTTTC TRBJ2-6 NA NA TRBV19
CASSQTSGRYEQYF TGTGCCAGCAGCCAGACTAGCGGCCGCTACGAGCAGTACTTC TRBJ2-7 NA TRBD2 TRBV7-9
CASSLAGRTGADTQYF TGTGCCAGCAGCTTGGCGGGACGGACAGGAGCAGATACGCAGTATTTT TRBJ2-3 once TRBD1 TRBV5-6
CASSPGIDSNQPQHF TGTGCCAGCAGCCCGGGGATTGATAGCAATCAGCCCCAGCATTTT TRBJ1-5 medium-sized NA TRBV27
CASSGGQGAEKLFF TGTGCCAGCAGCGGCGGACAGGGGGCTGAAAAACTGTTTTTT TRBJ1-4 NA TRBD1 TRBV5-6
CASSPSGTGGNEQYF TGTGCCAGCTCGCCCTCTGGGACAGGGGGCAACGAGCAGTACTTC TRBJ2-7 NA TRBD1 TRBV18
CASSLSGAETQYF TGTGCCAGCAGCCTCTCAGGGGCAGAGACCCAGTACTTC TRBJ2-5 few NA TRBV6-5
CASTPTSTGVGQPQHF TGTGCCAGCACCCCTACCTCGACAGGGGTCGGGCAGCCCCAGCATTTT TRBJ1-5 NA TRBD1 TRBV28
CASSQEFQGAKNIQYF TGTGCCAGCAGCCAAGAATTCCAGGGGGCCAAAAACATTCAGTACTTC TRBJ2-4 NA NA TRBV4-2
CAWSHSRLAGVYEQYF TGTGCCTGGAGCCACTCAAGACTAGCGGGAGTTTACGAGCAGTACTTC TRBJ2-7 few TRBD2 TRBV30
CASETSGGPTGELFF TGCGCCAGCGAAACTAGCGGGGGACCCACCGGGGAGCTGTTTTTT TRBJ2-2 NA TRBD2 TRBV5-1
CASRPGVIAKNIQYF TGTGCCAGCAGACCGGGGGTCATAGCCAAAAACATTCAGTACTTC TRBJ2-4 once NA TRBV6-1
CASSLESGPQHF TGCGCCAGCAGCTTGGAGTCGGGGCCCCAGCATTTT TRBJ1-5 NA NA TRBV5-1
CASSQVPLLGRLPLNTGELFF TGTGCCAGCAGCCAAGTACCATTGCTGGGGCGCCTCCCTCTGAACACCGGGGAGCTGTTTTTT TRBJ2-2 NA NA TRBV14
CASSSLGLAGTQGEQFF TGTGCCAGCAGCTCACTGGGACTAGCGGGAACTCAGGGTGAGCAGTTCTTC TRBJ2-1 NA TRBD2 TRBV11-3
CASSPAGETQYF TGTGCCAGCTCACCAGCGGGAGAGACCCAGTACTTC TRBJ2-5 NA NA TRBV18
CASSIVDGIAKNIQYF TGTGCCAGTAGTATAGTCGATGGGATAGCCAAAAACATTCAGTACTTC TRBJ2-4 NA NA TRBV19
CASSQGGSGSYEQFF TGCGCCAGCAGCCAAGGGGGTAGCGGGAGCTATGAGCAGTTCTTC TRBJ2-1 NA TRBD2 TRBV4-1
CASSVRVAGGLDTQYF TGTGCCAGCTCCGTACGGGTAGCGGGAGGTCTTGATACGCAGTATTTT TRBJ2-3 NA TRBD2 TRBV27
CASSPQSAGLAGDTQYF TGTGCCAGCAGCCCCCAAAGTGCGGGACTAGCGGGAGATACGCAGTATTTT TRBJ2-3 NA TRBD2 TRBV9
CASSFGQGVPQHF TGTGCCAGCAGCTTTGGGCAGGGAGTACCCCAGCATTTT TRBJ1-5 NA NA TRBV7-9
CAINSGSDDEQFF TGTGCCATCAATAGCGGGAGTGACGATGAGCAGTTCTTC TRBJ2-1 NA TRBD2 TRBV10-3
CASSEIAGAYEQYF TGTGCCAGCAGTGAAATCGCGGGGGCCTACGAGCAGTACTTC TRBJ2-7 NA TRBD2 TRBV6-1
CASSLGQPINTGELFF TGCGCCAGCAGCCTTGGACAGCCCATAAACACCGGGGAGCTGTTTTTT TRBJ2-2 NA NA TRBV5-1
CASSTGQRGVADTQYF TGTGCCAGTAGTACAGGACAGAGAGGAGTGGCAGATACGCAGTATTTT TRBJ2-3 once NA TRBV19
CASSFGPAIELFF TGTGCCAGCAGTTTTGGACCAGCGATTGAACTGTTTTTT TRBJ1-4 NA NA TRBV28
CASSLRGAGEGETQYF TGTGCCAGCAGCCTCCGGGGCGCGGGAGAAGGAGAGACCCAGTACTTC TRBJ2-5 NA TRBD2 TRBV5-4
CASSEGTGELFF TGTGCCAGCAGTGAAGGAACCGGGGAGCTGTTTTTT TRBJ2-2 NA NA TRBV6-4
CSVDRGLINEQFF TGCAGCGTGGACAGGGGGCTAATCAATGAGCAGTTCTTC TRBJ2-1 NA TRBD1 TRBV29-1
CAWSAGTDNQPQHF TGTGCCTGGAGTGCCGGGACAGATAATCAGCCCCAGCATTTT TRBJ1-5 few TRBD1 TRBV30
CASGLAGSYEQYF TGTGCCTCGGGGCTAGCGGGCTCCTACGAGCAGTACTTC TRBJ2-7 NA TRBD2 TRBV28
CATTGTSVYEQYF TGTGCCACCACCGGGACTAGCGTCTACGAGCAGTACTTC TRBJ2-7 NA TRBD2 TRBV19
CASSEGWGQPQHF TGTGCCAGCAGTGAAGGTTGGGGGCAGCCCCAGCATTTT TRBJ1-5 once NA TRBV25-1
CASTWEPMNTEAFF TGTGCCAGCACTTGGGAACCTATGAACACTGAAGCTTTCTTT TRBJ1-1 NA NA TRBV6-1
CASSSDSWWGHNSLTRIFGTQYF TGTGCCAGCAGCTCGGACAGCTGGTGGGGACATAACTCGCTGACTCGGATATTCGGTACGCAGTATTTT TRBJ2-3 NA NA TRBV14